The rows below give T cell receptor beta chains drawn from one sample of a study of blood T cell repertoires in COVID-19. Clones were sequenced by immunoSEQ multiplex PCR, and TCRdb holds only the in-frame ones, with some missing. The sample records about 220,000 clones, roughly 84% being singletons. The sample was PBMCs or T cells enriched from blood (not recorded which). The receptors were sampled from a woman in her thirties or forties who had recovered from COVID-19. Each CDR3 is given with its conserved first and last residue. A D gene is named only where the DNA matches it firmly. Rows may omit the clone size; those that give it use once, few, many or a size class.

size: NA; V: TRBV28; J: TRBJ2-7; D: NA; CDR3: CASRGAASNEQYF; DNA: TGTGCCAGCAGGGGGGCGGCTTCGAACGAGCAGTACTTC
size: once; V: TRBV11-3; J: TRBJ2-5; D: NA; CDR3: CASSLRGNEETQYF; DNA: TGTGCCAGCAGCTTAAGGGGAAATGAAGAGACCCAGTACTTC
size: few; V: TRBV6-1; J: TRBJ2-7; D: TRBD2; CDR3: CASSVRTSLQGGVYYEQYF; DNA: TGTGCCAGCAGTGTTCGCACCTCGCTCCAGGGAGGGGTCTACTACGAGCAGTACTTC
size: NA; V: TRBV4-3; J: TRBJ1-5; D: TRBD1; CDR3: CATQGAGAGQPQHF; DNA: TGCGCCACCCAGGGGGCTGGGGCCGGACAGCCCCAGCATTTT
size: NA; V: TRBV18; J: TRBJ2-7; D: NA; CDR3: CASSPSGSSYEQYF; DNA: TGTGCCAGCTCACCCTCGGGGAGCTCCTACGAGCAGTACTTC
size: once; V: TRBV1; J: TRBJ2-2; D: NA; CDR3: CTSSQDLGLPNTGELFF; DNA: TGCACCAGCAGCCAAGATTTGGGACTACCGAACACCGGGGAGCTGTTTTTT
size: NA; V: TRBV5-4; J: TRBJ1-2; D: NA; CDR3: CASSFSEYYGYTF; DNA: TGTGCCAGCAGCTTTTCGGAGTACTATGGCTACACCTTC
size: NA; V: TRBV28; J: TRBJ1-2; D: TRBD1; CDR3: CASTRDRVLYGYTF; DNA: TGTGCCAGCACCCGGGACAGGGTGTTGTATGGCTACACCTTC
size: NA; V: TRBV11-3; J: TRBJ2-7; D: NA; CDR3: CASSLTSTYEQYF; DNA: TGTGCCAGCAGCTTAACATCCACCTACGAGCAGTACTTC
size: NA; V: TRBV11-1; J: TRBJ2-1; D: TRBD2; CDR3: CASRGTSGSNEQFF; DNA: TGTGCCAGCAGGGGGACTAGCGGGAGCAATGAGCAGTTCTTC
size: NA; V: TRBV14; J: TRBJ2-2; D: TRBD1; CDR3: CASSRRGQDPRSNTGELFF; DNA: TGTGCCAGCAGCCGACGCGGACAGGACCCCCGTTCGAACACCGGGGAGCTGTTTTTT
size: NA; V: TRBV19; J: TRBJ2-7; D: NA; CDR3: CASSPSGTPPYEQYF; DNA: TGTGCCAGTAGTCCATCGGGGACTCCCCCTTACGAGCAGTACTTC
size: NA; V: TRBV28; J: TRBJ1-2; D: NA; CDR3: CASTQGRHRGYGYTF; DNA: TGTGCCAGCACCCAGGGGAGACATAGGGGCTATGGCTACACCTTC
size: NA; V: TRBV6-2/TRBV6-3; J: TRBJ2-1; D: NA; CDR3: CASSYEVAGDNEQFF; DNA: TGTGCCAGCAGTTACGAAGTGGCAGGGGACAATGAGCAGTTCTTC
size: NA; V: TRBV9; J: TRBJ1-1; D: NA; CDR3: CASSANWAVNTEAFF; DNA: TGTGCCAGCAGCGCTAATTGGGCAGTGAACACTGAAGCTTTCTTT
size: NA; V: TRBV28; J: TRBJ1-1; D: TRBD1; CDR3: CASSFPGTGGLNTEAFF; DNA: TGTGCCAGCAGTTTTCCCGGGACAGGGGGCCTGAACACTGAAGCTTTCTTT
size: NA; V: TRBV27; J: TRBJ2-2; D: TRBD1; CDR3: CASSSGTVHKELFF; DNA: TGTGCCAGCAGTTCCGGGACAGTACACAAGGAGCTGTTTTTT